The rows below give T cell receptor beta chains drawn from one sample of a study of shared clonotypes between healthy human individuals. Only in-frame clones appear in the TCRdb table, and some are missing; sequencing was by immunoSEQ multiplex PCR. The sample consists of roughly 2.6 million clones, around 90% of them appearing once. Material: naive CD4+ T cells sorted from blood. These receptors were collected from a man between 18 and 29 years old in good health. CDR3s include the opening cysteine and the closing phenylalanine or tryptophan. Each record gives: CDR3 protein, CDR3 DNA, V gene, clone size, J gene, CDR3 length, D gene. A D gene is named only where the DNA matches it firmly. Expanded clones are given a class, and other clones once, few, many or no size at all.

CDR3aa: CASSPSGGSSEKLFF
CDR3nt: TGTGCCAGCTCACCCTCAGGGGGCTCTTCTGAAAAACTGTTTTTT
v_gene: TRBV18
abundance: -
j_gene: TRBJ1-4
len: 15
d_gene: TRBD1

CDR3aa: CAWSVTEGNTIYF
CDR3nt: TGTGCCTGGAGCGTCACAGAAGGAAACACCATATATTTT
v_gene: TRBV30
abundance: few
j_gene: TRBJ1-3
len: 13
d_gene: -

CDR3aa: CASSARDRFSGANVLTF
CDR3nt: TGTGCCAGCAGCGCCCGGGACAGATTCTCTGGGGCCAACGTCCTGACTTTC
v_gene: TRBV9
abundance: -
j_gene: TRBJ2-6
len: 17
d_gene: TRBD1

CDR3aa: CASSPGQDYEQYF
CDR3nt: TGTGCCAGCTCACCGGGACAGGACTACGAGCAGTACTTC
v_gene: TRBV18
abundance: -
j_gene: TRBJ2-7
len: 13
d_gene: TRBD1

CDR3aa: CASRGDTEAFF
CDR3nt: TGTGCCAGCAGAGGAGACACTGAAGCTTTCTTT
v_gene: TRBV2
abundance: few
j_gene: TRBJ1-1
len: 11
d_gene: -

CDR3aa: CASSPKAGELFF
CDR3nt: TGTGCCAGCAGTCCTAAGGCCGGGGAGCTGTTTTTT
v_gene: TRBV7-3
abundance: -
j_gene: TRBJ2-2
len: 12
d_gene: -

CDR3aa: CASSWDRYEQYF
CDR3nt: TGTGCCAGCAGTTGGGATCGCTACGAGCAGTACTTC
v_gene: TRBV6-5
abundance: -
j_gene: TRBJ2-7
len: 12
d_gene: -

CDR3aa: CAISGTGLGNEQFF
CDR3nt: TGTGCCATCAGTGGGACAGGGCTGGGCAATGAGCAGTTCTTC
v_gene: TRBV10-3
abundance: -
j_gene: TRBJ2-1
len: 14
d_gene: TRBD1

CDR3aa: CASNPRKPRDISTNEKLFF
CDR3nt: TGTGCCAGCAACCCCCGCAAGCCCCGGGACATAAGTACTAATGAAAAACTGTTTTTT
v_gene: TRBV27
abundance: -
j_gene: TRBJ1-4
len: 19
d_gene: -

CDR3aa: CASSEVDTRGSPLHF
CDR3nt: TGTGCCAGCAGTGAAGTGGACACAAGGGGGTCACCCCTCCACTTT
v_gene: TRBV6-1
abundance: -
j_gene: TRBJ1-6
len: 15
d_gene: -

CDR3aa: CASSQVDRPIVRPQHF
CDR3nt: TGCGCCAGCAGCCAAGTGGACAGGCCTATAGTTCGGCCCCAGCATTTT
v_gene: TRBV4-1
abundance: -
j_gene: TRBJ1-5
len: 16
d_gene: TRBD1

CDR3aa: CAWRLRGVETQYF
CDR3nt: TGTGCCTGGAGGCTACGAGGCGTAGAGACCCAGTACTTC
v_gene: TRBV30
abundance: -
j_gene: TRBJ2-5
len: 13
d_gene: -

CDR3aa: CASSPPGQVPYEQYF
CDR3nt: TGTGCCAGCTCACCACCGGGACAGGTACCCTACGAGCAGTACTTC
v_gene: TRBV18
abundance: -
j_gene: TRBJ2-7
len: 15
d_gene: TRBD1

CDR3aa: CAWSVEEIGGYTF
CDR3nt: TGTGCCTGGAGTGTCGAGGAGATTGGCGGCTACACCTTC
v_gene: TRBV30
abundance: -
j_gene: TRBJ1-2
len: 13
d_gene: -

CDR3aa: CASGLSGGKSYEQFF
CDR3nt: TGTGCTAGTGGCCTAAGCGGGGGGAAGTCGTATGAGCAGTTCTTC
v_gene: TRBV12-5
abundance: -
j_gene: TRBJ2-1
len: 15
d_gene: TRBD2

CDR3aa: CASSEFVTPTYNEQFF
CDR3nt: TGTGCCAGCAGTGAATTTGTGACACCGACCTACAATGAGCAGTTCTTC
v_gene: TRBV25-1
abundance: -
j_gene: TRBJ2-1
len: 16
d_gene: -

CDR3aa: CAISDGGDQPQHF
CDR3nt: TGCGCCATCAGTGATGGGGGAGATCAGCCCCAGCATTTT
v_gene: TRBV10-3
abundance: -
j_gene: TRBJ1-5
len: 13
d_gene: -

CDR3aa: CASSDWGWRGIGYGYTF
CDR3nt: TGTGCCAGCAGTGACTGGGGCTGGCGGGGAATCGGCTATGGCTACACCTTC
v_gene: TRBV6-1
abundance: -
j_gene: TRBJ1-2
len: 17
d_gene: -

CDR3aa: CASSEEMGVGSYEQYF
CDR3nt: TGTGCCAGCAGTGAAGAGATGGGAGTGGGCTCCTACGAGCAGTACTTC
v_gene: TRBV2
abundance: once
j_gene: TRBJ2-7
len: 16
d_gene: -

CDR3aa: CASSSLGVAKNIQYF
CDR3nt: TGTGCCAGCAGTTCTCTCGGGGTAGCCAAAAACATTCAGTACTTC
v_gene: TRBV27
abundance: -
j_gene: TRBJ2-4
len: 15
d_gene: -

CDR3aa: CASSDRRSNTEAFF
CDR3nt: TGTGCCAGCAGTGATCGCAGATCGAACACTGAAGCTTTCTTT
v_gene: TRBV2
abundance: -
j_gene: TRBJ1-1
len: 14
d_gene: -

CDR3aa: CASSLTYRGSYRTEAFF
CDR3nt: TGTGCCAGCAGCCTCACGTACAGGGGAAGCTATCGCACTGAAGCTTTCTTT
v_gene: TRBV11-2
abundance: -
j_gene: TRBJ1-1
len: 17
d_gene: TRBD1

CDR3aa: CASSIGHSYNEQFF
CDR3nt: TGTGCCAGTAGTATAGGTCACAGCTACAATGAGCAGTTCTTC
v_gene: TRBV19
abundance: -
j_gene: TRBJ2-1
len: 14
d_gene: -

CDR3aa: CASSPGGTAETQYF
CDR3nt: TGTGCCAGCTCACCAGGGGGTACGGCAGAGACCCAGTACTTC
v_gene: TRBV18
abundance: -
j_gene: TRBJ2-5
len: 14
d_gene: -

CDR3aa: CASTLNRARFEQYF
CDR3nt: TGTGCCAGCACCCTAAACAGGGCCAGGTTCGAGCAGTACTTC
v_gene: TRBV2
abundance: -
j_gene: TRBJ2-7
len: 14
d_gene: -

CDR3aa: CASSSSRTSVTQYF
CDR3nt: TGTGCCAGCAGCTCCTCTCGGACTAGCGTTACGCAGTACTTC
v_gene: TRBV7-2
abundance: -
j_gene: TRBJ2-7
len: 14
d_gene: TRBD2

CDR3aa: CASSLRIRQAGTDTQYF
CDR3nt: TGTGCCAGCAGCTTAAGGATCCGTCAGGCGGGCACAGATACGCAGTATTTT
v_gene: TRBV7-9
abundance: -
j_gene: TRBJ2-3
len: 17
d_gene: -

CDR3aa: CASSEVRGVSKETQYF
CDR3nt: TGCGCCAGCTCCGAGGTGCGGGGGGTTTCAAAGGAGACCCAGTACTTC
v_gene: TRBV10-2
abundance: -
j_gene: TRBJ2-5
len: 16
d_gene: TRBD2

CDR3aa: CASSIRMNTEAFF
CDR3nt: TGTGCCAGTAGTATCCGCATGAACACTGAAGCTTTCTTT
v_gene: TRBV19
abundance: -
j_gene: TRBJ1-1
len: 13
d_gene: -

CDR3aa: CASSFGDLQGRNYNEQFF
CDR3nt: TGTGCCAGCAGCTTTGGGGACCTACAGGGTCGGAATTACAATGAGCAGTTCTTC
v_gene: TRBV5-4
abundance: -
j_gene: TRBJ2-1
len: 18
d_gene: -

CDR3aa: CSSGLVVTDTQYF
CDR3nt: TGCAGCTCGGGACTAGTGGTAACAGATACGCAGTATTTT
v_gene: TRBV29-1
abundance: -
j_gene: TRBJ2-3
len: 13
d_gene: TRBD2

CDR3aa: CASSHDGRLNQPQHF
CDR3nt: TGTGCCAGCAGCCATGACGGCCGACTAAATCAGCCCCAGCATTTT
v_gene: TRBV11-2
abundance: once
j_gene: TRBJ1-5
len: 15
d_gene: -

CDR3aa: CATSRDPGQWETQYF
CDR3nt: TGTGCCACCAGCAGAGATCCCGGGCAGTGGGAGACCCAGTACTTC
v_gene: TRBV15
abundance: -
j_gene: TRBJ2-5
len: 15
d_gene: -

CDR3aa: CARSPKTRGDFRTDTQYF
CDR3nt: TGTGCCAGAAGCCCGAAGACCCGGGGGGACTTCCGCACAGATACGCAGTATTTT
v_gene: TRBV5-3
abundance: -
j_gene: TRBJ2-3
len: 18
d_gene: TRBD2

CDR3aa: CASSLVPGNTIYF
CDR3nt: TGTGCCAGCAGCTTAGTTCCTGGAAACACCATATATTTT
v_gene: TRBV7-2
abundance: -
j_gene: TRBJ1-3
len: 13
d_gene: -

CDR3aa: CASRRKTAKNTEAFF
CDR3nt: TGTGCCAGCAGACGTAAGACCGCTAAGAACACTGAAGCTTTCTTT
v_gene: TRBV6-5
abundance: -
j_gene: TRBJ1-1
len: 15
d_gene: -

CDR3aa: CASSPPARGTYEQYF
CDR3nt: TGTGCCAGCTCACCACCCGCCAGGGGAACCTACGAGCAGTACTTC
v_gene: TRBV18
abundance: -
j_gene: TRBJ2-7
len: 15
d_gene: -

CDR3aa: CASSLFGQGARTEAFF
CDR3nt: TGTGCCAGCAGTTTATTTGGACAGGGGGCGCGCACTGAAGCTTTCTTT
v_gene: TRBV27
abundance: -
j_gene: TRBJ1-1
len: 16
d_gene: TRBD1

CDR3aa: CASSKGPNAESSYNEQFF
CDR3nt: TGTGCCAGCAGCAAGGGCCCCAATGCGGAGAGCTCCTACAATGAGCAGTTCTTC
v_gene: TRBV21-1
abundance: -
j_gene: TRBJ2-1
len: 18
d_gene: -

CDR3aa: CASSRSGGSYEQYF
CDR3nt: TGTGCCAGCAGTCGGAGCGGGGGTTCCTACGAGCAGTACTTC
v_gene: TRBV27
abundance: -
j_gene: TRBJ2-7
len: 14
d_gene: TRBD2

CDR3aa: CAISESQGADTQYF
CDR3nt: TGTGCCATCAGTGAGTCGCAGGGGGCAGATACGCAGTATTTT
v_gene: TRBV10-3
abundance: -
j_gene: TRBJ2-3
len: 14
d_gene: TRBD1

CDR3aa: CASGYLRRGNEQFF
CDR3nt: TGTGCCAGCGGCTACCTTCGCAGGGGCAATGAGCAGTTCTTC
v_gene: TRBV2
abundance: once
j_gene: TRBJ2-1
len: 14
d_gene: -

CDR3aa: CASSLQNQPQHF
CDR3nt: TGTGCCAGCAGCTTACAAAATCAGCCCCAGCATTTT
v_gene: TRBV7-2
abundance: -
j_gene: TRBJ1-5
len: 12
d_gene: -

CDR3aa: CASSQLLVSYEQYF
CDR3nt: TGCGCCAGCAGTCAACTTCTAGTTTCCTACGAGCAGTACTTC
v_gene: TRBV4-1
abundance: -
j_gene: TRBJ2-7
len: 14
d_gene: -

CDR3aa: CASSLGVGRYNEQFF
CDR3nt: TGTGCCAGCAGCTTGGGTGTGGGGAGATACAATGAGCAGTTCTTC
v_gene: TRBV5-4
abundance: -
j_gene: TRBJ2-1
len: 15
d_gene: -

CDR3aa: CSAPRADTQYF
CDR3nt: TGCAGTGCGCCCCGGGCAGATACGCAGTATTTT
v_gene: TRBV20-1
abundance: -
j_gene: TRBJ2-3
len: 11
d_gene: -

CDR3aa: CASTYQETQYF
CDR3nt: TGTGCCAGCACCTACCAAGAGACCCAGTACTTC
v_gene: TRBV2
abundance: -
j_gene: TRBJ2-5
len: 11
d_gene: -